This T cell receptor (beta chain) is from a study of radiotherapy plus CTLA-4 blockade in lung cancer. Background on the study: Objective response was observed in about 19% of patients, and disease control in around 31%. Findings and limits, study-wide: Clones derived from tumor TCRs expanded in blood after radiotherapy plus ipilimumab.

This clone was counted between two and nine times. Antigen specificity is unknown. Per germline, CDR1 SGHNT and CDR2 YYREEE (reference sequence). This CDR3 has 16 residues. V lost 0 bases and J lost 4, with 11 bases in between. Libraries were prepared by immunoSEQ multiplex PCR; TCRdb keeps only in-frame clonotypes and omits some of them. The table includes about 88,000 clones, more than 70% detected once. Patients in the study, people with chemo-refractory metastatic non-small-cell lung cancer, received focal radiation plus ipilimumab CTLA-4 blockade. The TCR sequence derives from a human donor with non-small cell lung cancer that progressed on radiotherapy plus ipilimumab. The sequencing here drew on peripheral blood, taken from a patient treated with radiotherapy plus ipilimumab. The chain uses TRBV5-4 and TRBJ1-6; D gene unclear. DNA for the CDR3: TGTGCCAGCAGCTTGGGAGGGTGGAGGTATAATTCACCCCTCCACTTT. Amino acid sequence: CASSLGGWRYNSPLHF.